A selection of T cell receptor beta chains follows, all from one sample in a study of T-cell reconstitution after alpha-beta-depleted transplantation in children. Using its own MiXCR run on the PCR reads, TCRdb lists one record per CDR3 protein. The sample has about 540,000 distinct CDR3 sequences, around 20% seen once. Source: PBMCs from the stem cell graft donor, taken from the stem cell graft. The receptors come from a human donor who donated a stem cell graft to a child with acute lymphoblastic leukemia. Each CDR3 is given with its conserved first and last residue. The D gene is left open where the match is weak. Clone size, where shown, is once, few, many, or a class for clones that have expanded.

CASSLVLRDGYTF,TGTGCCAGCAGCTTAGTCCTTCGCGATGGCTACACCTTC,.,few,TRBJ1-2,TRBV11-2
CASSSLDEQFF,TGTGCCAGCAGCTCCCTGGATGAGCAGTTCTTC,.,few,TRBJ2-1,TRBV7-2
CASSSGQGLKTEAFF,TGTGCCAGCAGTTCTGGACAGGGGTTAAAAACTGAAGCTTTCTTT,TRBD1,few,TRBJ1-1,TRBV12-3/TRBV12-4
CASSQDTVAGETTTQYF,TGTGCCAGCAGCCAAGATACGGTAGCGGGAGAGACAACTACGCAGTATTTT,TRBD2,few,TRBJ2-3,TRBV4-2
CASSFPSGRSYNEQFF,TGTGCCAGCAGCTTCCCTAGCGGGAGGTCCTACAATGAGCAGTTCTTC,TRBD2,few,TRBJ2-1,TRBV12-3/TRBV12-4
CASSFGAGVAGGYTF,TGCGCCAGCAGCTTTGGGGCAGGGGTTGCTGGTGGCTACACCTTC,.,.,TRBJ1-2,TRBV5-1
CASSRNPGQNTGELFF,TGCGCCAGCAGCCGGAACCCGGGACAGAACACCGGGGAGCTGTTTTTT,.,.,TRBJ2-2,TRBV4-1
CASLRDRSSYNEQFF,TGTGCCAGCCTAAGAGACCGTAGCTCCTACAATGAGCAGTTCTTC,.,.,TRBJ2-1,TRBV6-1
CASSPRTGGNEKLFF,TGTGCCAGCAGTCCTAGGACAGGGGGTAATGAAAAACTGTTTTTT,TRBD1,few,TRBJ1-4,TRBV12-3/TRBV12-4
CASSSTGGLWATNEKLFF,TGTGCCAGCAGCTCCACAGGGGGACTTTGGGCAACTAATGAAAAACTGTTTTTT,TRBD1,few,TRBJ1-4,TRBV7-8
CSVPRESGDGYTF,TGCAGCGTGCCCCGGGAGAGTGGGGATGGCTACACCTTC,.,few,TRBJ1-2,TRBV29-1
CATSRDRGQKAFF,TGTGCCACCAGCAGAGATCGGGGGCAAAAAGCTTTCTTT,.,few,TRBJ1-1,TRBV15
CASSPASGVYYEQYF,TGTGCCAGCAGCCCAGCCAGCGGCGTTTACTACGAGCAGTACTTC,.,few,TRBJ2-7,TRBV7-9
CASSLAGGKRRAFF,TGTGCCAGCAGCTTAGCTGGAGGGAAACGTCGGGCTTTCTTT,.,few,TRBJ1-1,TRBV7-6
CASSLHGSNYGYTF,TGTGCCAGCAGTCTCCATGGTAGCAACTATGGCTACACCTTC,.,.,TRBJ1-2,TRBV6-1
CASSATGINYEQYF,TGTGCCAGCAGTGCAACCGGGATAAACTACGAGCAGTACTTC,.,.,TRBJ2-7,TRBV27
CASKREDSSISEQFF,TGTGCCAGCAAAAGGGAGGATAGCTCCATTAGTGAGCAGTTCTTC,.,few,TRBJ2-1,TRBV6-1
CASSTLAGTREQYF,TGCGCCAGCTCCACCTTAGCGGGAACGCGAGAGCAGTACTTC,TRBD2,.,TRBJ2-7,TRBV4-1
CASSLRPSSGSPYEQYF,TGCGCCAGCAGCTTGAGGCCATCTAGCGGGTCCCCCTACGAGCAGTACTTC,TRBD2,few,TRBJ2-7,TRBV5-1
CASSFLAGVNNEQFF,TGCGCCAGCAGCTTTCTAGCGGGAGTAAACAATGAGCAGTTCTTC,TRBD2,few,TRBJ2-1,TRBV5-1
CASSPRAPTLNTEAFF,TGTGCCAGCAGCCCTCGGGCTCCAACCCTTAACACTGAAGCTTTCTTT,.,.,TRBJ1-1,TRBV7-2
CASSLYGEGTDTQYF,TGCGCCAGCAGCTTGTACGGGGAAGGCACAGATACGCAGTATTTT,.,.,TRBJ2-3,TRBV5-1
CSAPRAAGYTF,TGCAGTGCCCCCCGGGCGGCTGGCTACACCTTC,.,.,TRBJ1-2,TRBV20-1
CASSFHRGLAGSAKIPKEQFF,TGTGCCAGCAGTTTCCACCGGGGACTAGCGGGAAGTGCCAAGATCCCCAAAGAGCAGTTCTTC,TRBD2,.,TRBJ2-1,TRBV12-3/TRBV12-4
CATSQTLWGTGSYEQYF,TGTGCCACCAGCCAAACCCTTTGGGGGACAGGGTCCTACGAGCAGTACTTC,TRBD1,.,TRBJ2-7,TRBV15
CASSEGQNYEQYF,TGTGCCAGCAGCGAGGGGCAGAACTACGAGCAGTACTTC,.,few,TRBJ2-7,TRBV9
CASSLVAGSYEQYF,TGCGCCAGCAGCTTGGTGGCGGGATCCTACGAGCAGTACTTC,.,many,TRBJ2-7,TRBV5-1
CASSQGTASNQPQHF,TGTGCCAGCAGCCAAGGGACAGCTAGCAATCAGCCCCAGCATTTT,.,few,TRBJ1-5,TRBV3-1
CAWSSPLEQYF,TGTGCCTGGAGTTCTCCGCTCGAGCAGTACTTC,.,few,TRBJ2-7,TRBV30
CASSLRSYYGYTF,TGCGCCAGCAGCCTACGGAGCTACTATGGCTACACCTTC,.,few,TRBJ1-2,TRBV4-1
CSARKVQSSGNTIYF,TGCAGTGCTAGGAAGGTCCAGAGCTCTGGAAACACCATATATTTT,.,.,TRBJ1-3,TRBV20-1
CASSLRTPMGETQYF,TGCGCCAGCAGCCTAAGGACTCCCATGGGGGAGACCCAGTACTTC,.,.,TRBJ2-5,TRBV4-1
CASSQDFSSGGLAKNIQYF,TGTGCCAGCAGCCAAGATTTCTCTAGCGGGGGACTAGCCAAAAACATTCAGTACTTC,TRBD2,few,TRBJ2-4,TRBV3-1
CASKSLLNTEAFF,TGCGCCAGCAAGTCCCTCTTGAACACTGAAGCTTTCTTT,.,many,TRBJ1-1,TRBV5-1
CSVDPPGYTEAFF,TGCAGCGTTGACCCCCCAGGGTACACTGAAGCTTTCTTT,.,few,TRBJ1-1,TRBV29-1
CSARPANSYEQYF,TGCAGTGCTAGGCCGGCCAACTCCTACGAGCAGTACTTC,.,few,TRBJ2-7,TRBV20-1
CASSQSRTGNSYEQYF,TGCGCCAGCAGCCAATCCCGGACAGGGAACTCCTACGAGCAGTACTTC,TRBD1,.,TRBJ2-7,TRBV4-1
CASSLAPKWDRGNYGYTF,TGTGCCAGCAGCTTAGCGCCTAAGTGGGACAGGGGAAACTATGGCTACACCTTC,TRBD1,few,TRBJ1-2,TRBV11-1
CASSLEGTRTNEKLFF,TGTGCCAGCAGTTTAGAGGGGACGAGGACTAATGAAAAACTGTTTTTT,.,.,TRBJ1-4,TRBV12-3/TRBV12-4
CSARLSPKNIQYF,TGCAGTGCTAGGCTGAGTCCCAAAAACATTCAGTACTTC,.,.,TRBJ2-4,TRBV20-1
CASSSGGGTSGTPYNEQFF,TGTGCCAGCAGCTCCGGAGGGGGGACTAGCGGGACTCCCTACAATGAGCAGTTCTTC,TRBD2,few,TRBJ2-1,TRBV11-1
CASSGGAPSNQPQHF,TGTGCCAGTAGTGGGGGAGCCCCTAGCAATCAGCCCCAGCATTTT,.,few,TRBJ1-5,TRBV19
CASSLASGDEQYF,TGTGCCAGCAGCTTGGCGTCAGGGGACGAGCAGTACTTC,.,.,TRBJ2-7,TRBV5-5
CASSPSGVGRYGYTF,TGTGCCAGCAGTCCCTCCGGTGTAGGGCGCTATGGCTACACCTTC,.,.,TRBJ1-2,TRBV12-3/TRBV12-4
CASSLGPRLAGGNTQYF,TGCGCCAGCAGCTTGGGACCAAGACTAGCGGGAGGGAATACGCAGTATTTT,TRBD2,.,TRBJ2-3,TRBV5-1
CASSLVNGFGYNEQFF,TGTGCCAGCAGCTTAGTCAACGGGTTCGGATACAATGAGCAGTTCTTC,.,few,TRBJ2-1,TRBV7-9
CSARPVSRYEQYF,TGCAGTGCCAGGCCGGTCAGCCGGTACGAGCAGTACTTC,.,few,TRBJ2-7,TRBV20-1
CASSKGLADTDTQYF,TGTGCCAGCAGCAAGGGACTAGCGGACACAGATACGCAGTATTTT,TRBD2,.,TRBJ2-3,TRBV11-1
CASTDFWTEHYGYTF,TGTGCCAGCACCGATTTCTGGACAGAGCACTATGGCTACACCTTC,.,.,TRBJ1-2,TRBV12-3/TRBV12-4
CASSFQITDTQYF,TGTGCCAGCAGCTTTCAGATCACAGATACGCAGTATTTT,.,.,TRBJ2-3,TRBV7-6
CASSKTSGSSEQFF,TGCGCCAGCAGTAAAACTAGCGGGAGTTCTGAGCAGTTCTTC,TRBD2,.,TRBJ2-1,TRBV5-1
CSVATDSTDTQYF,TGCAGCGTTGCCACCGACAGCACAGATACGCAGTATTTT,.,few,TRBJ2-3,TRBV29-1
CASSYSPQSFQETQYF,TGTGCCAGCAGTTACTCTCCTCAGAGCTTTCAAGAGACCCAGTACTTC,.,.,TRBJ2-5,TRBV6-5
CASSLGLHGRDNEQFF,TGTGCCAGCAGCTTAGGCCTTCACGGCAGGGACAATGAGCAGTTCTTC,.,.,TRBJ2-1,TRBV13
CASQGSGIKEQYF,TGTGCCAGCCAAGGTAGCGGGATTAAGGAGCAGTACTTC,TRBD2,.,TRBJ2-7,TRBV6-1
CASSTGLAGRVSYEQYF,TGTGCCAGCAGCACCGGACTAGCGGGGAGGGTTTCCTACGAGCAGTACTTC,TRBD2,few,TRBJ2-7,TRBV6-2/TRBV6-3
CASSPLSPHNEQFF,TGTGCCAGCAGCCCCCTATCGCCCCACAATGAGCAGTTCTTC,.,few,TRBJ2-1,TRBV7-3
CASRITESSEQYF,TGTGCCAGCAGGATCACAGAAAGCAGCGAGCAGTACTTC,.,few,TRBJ2-7,TRBV3-1
CASSLAIGAGANTGELFF,TGTGCCAGCAGCTTGGCCATCGGGGCAGGGGCGAACACCGGGGAGCTGTTTTTT,.,.,TRBJ2-2,TRBV5-5
CASSFGGGGNGYTF,TGTGCCAGCAGTTTTGGCGGCGGGGGGAATGGCTACACCTTC,.,.,TRBJ1-2,TRBV27